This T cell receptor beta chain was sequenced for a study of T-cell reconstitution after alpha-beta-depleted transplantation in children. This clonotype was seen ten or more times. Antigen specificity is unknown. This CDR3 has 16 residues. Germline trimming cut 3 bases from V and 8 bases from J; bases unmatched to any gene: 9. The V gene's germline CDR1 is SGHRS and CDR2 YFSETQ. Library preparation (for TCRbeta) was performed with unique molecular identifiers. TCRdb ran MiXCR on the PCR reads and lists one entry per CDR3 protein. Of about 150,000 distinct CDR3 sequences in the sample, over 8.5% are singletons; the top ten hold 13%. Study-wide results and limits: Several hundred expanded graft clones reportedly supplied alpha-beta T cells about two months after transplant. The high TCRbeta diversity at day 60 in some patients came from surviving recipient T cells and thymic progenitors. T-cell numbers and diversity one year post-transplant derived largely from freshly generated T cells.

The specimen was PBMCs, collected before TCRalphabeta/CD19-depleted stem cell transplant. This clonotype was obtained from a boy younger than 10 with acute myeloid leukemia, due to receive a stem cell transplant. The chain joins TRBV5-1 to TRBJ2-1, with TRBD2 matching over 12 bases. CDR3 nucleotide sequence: TGCGCCAGCAGCTGGGTGACTAGCGGGAGCGGGGATGAGCAGTTCTTC. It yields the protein CASSWVTSGSGDEQFF.